This entry features one T cell receptor beta chain sequence. Antigen unknown. J gave up 4 bases and V 2 bases, and 9 bases lay outside the gene matches. This CDR3 is built from 16 residues. Germline lookup yields CDR1 MNHEY and CDR2 SVGAGI. Treatment noted: approximately 11-day PBMC culture with coronavirus spike peptide pools or control peptides (ViraFEST assay). Half-medium changes with fresh IL-2 medium occurred on days 3 and 7. This record comes from a study of vaccination and CD4 T cells after COVID-19. The Oncomine TCR Beta short-read assay was what sequenced the DNA obtained from cultured CD4+ T cells. Once CD4+ T cells had been cultured, genomic DNA was extracted from them. TCRdb re-derived calls from the PCR reads in MiXCR, one entry per CDR3 protein. The sample comprises several thousand distinct CDR3 sequences, approximately 67% of which are singletons, and about 10% rests with the top ten.

This TCR was sampled from a human donor who had recovered from COVID-19. The material was CD4+ T cells from blood, cultured in vitro, obtained before SARS-CoV-2 vaccination. The chain couples TRBV6-5 to TRBJ2-5; 8 bases agree with TRBD2. The chain's CDR3 is CASSYGRAGGGETQYF. The CDR3 DNA reads TGTGCCAGCAGTTACGGTCGCGCGGGAGGAGGAGAGACCCAGTACTTC.